This TCR beta chain appears in the sequencing data of a study of OX40 agonist ivuxolimab in advanced cancers. About the research overall: An anti-OX40 (CD134) antibody with agonistic activity, ivuxolimab, was administered to patients.

Broader study findings: Still undetermined is the antigen specificity of the expanded peripheral T cells. Relative to CD4+, CD8+ T cells held more expanded clones on average.

Assay: immunoSEQ multiplex PCR; the TCRdb copy retains only in-frame clones and omits some. The table includes some 100,000 clones, 84% detected once. Turning to this clone: Its antigen is still unknown.

The receptor comes from an adult with an advanced solid tumor such as melanoma, head and neck, liver or kidney cancer. The starting material was CD4+ or CD8+ T cells sorted from blood, obtained in a trial of the OX40 agonist ivuxolimab.

The CDR3 spells CASSPGTANSPLHF. CDR3 coding DNA: TGTGCCAGCAGCCCCGGGACAGCTAATTCACCCCTCCACTTT. The rearrangement joins TRBV14 to TRBJ1-6; TRBD1 aligns across 7 bases. The CDR3 extends over 14 amino acids. Trimming removed 4 bases from V and 6 bases from J; junction bases left unmatched: 3. Germline CDR1 SGHDN, CDR2 FVKESK. Drawing the rest from reference TRBV14 and TRBJ1-6, the complete variable domain is EAGVTQFPSHSVIEKGQTVTLRCDPISGHDNLYWYRRVMGKEIKFLLHFVKESKQDESGMPNNRFLAERTGGTYSTLKVQPAELEDSGVYFCASSPGTANSPLHFGNGTRLTVT.